Here is one T cell receptor (beta chain) with its context. Antigen: not known. The CDR3 extends over 13 amino acids. The V and J ends lost 2 bases and 1 base respectively, with 5 bases between them. The germline gives CDR1 MNHEY, CDR2 SVGAGI. The data originate from a study of brain T cells in children with intractable seizures. General study results and limits: Viral specificity was inferred only from CDR3 similarity; HCMV serostatus was unknown.

Using immunoSEQ multiplex PCR, the repertoire was profiled, and TCRdb retains in-frame clones only, with some absent. This sample has fewer than 25,000 clones, with 94% found just once. The sequenced cases were selected for having the highest brain T cell transcript signatures. Pre-surgery treatment included at least one anti-epileptic drug. The sequence derives from a boy between 10 and 17 years old with focal cortical dysplasia and intractable seizures. The chain combines TRBV6-5 with TRBJ1-1; D is unresolved. Material: peripheral blood, obtained at surgery. CDR3 nucleotides: TGTGCCAGCAGTTACCGACAGAACACTGAAGCTTTCTTT. Protein: CASSYRQNTEAFF.